The next 26 T cell receptor beta chains were all read from a single sample in a study of control samples from healthy donors and cancer patients. Libraries were prepared by immunoSEQ multiplex PCR; TCRdb keeps only in-frame clonotypes and omits some of them. The sample yields about 160,000 clones, about 87% seen once. The sequencing sample was made of blood. These receptors were collected from a man under 40 in good health.

The chain recombines TRBV11-2 with TRBJ2-2; D is perhaps TRBD1 (5 bases). Trimming pared 5 bases from V and 5 bases from J, leaving 12 bases between. This CDR3 contains 14 residues. CDR1 and CDR2 (germline): SGHAT, FQNNGV. The CDR3 bases are TGTGCCAGCAGCGTGACCAGGGCGACCGGGGAGCTGTTTTTT. Its protein is CASSVTRATGELFF.

The rearrangement links TRBV14 to TRBJ2-3; D ambiguous. Germline lookup yields CDR1 SGHDN and CDR2 FVKESK. V shed 4 bases and J shed 0 bases, with 8 bases lying between them. The CDR3 is 14 amino acids. The CDR3 DNA reads TGTGCCAGCAGCCTTGTGGGGAGCACAGATACGCAGTATTTT. It is translated as CASSLVGSTDTQYF. Combining the CDR3 with reference TRBV14 and TRBJ2-3 gives the whole variable domain EAGVTQFPSHSVIEKGQTVTLRCDPISGHDNLYWYRRVMGKEIKFLLHFVKESKQDESGMPNNRFLAERTGGTYSTLKVQPAELEDSGVYFCASSLVGSTDTQYFGPGTRLTVL.

The chain uses TRBV4-1 and TRBJ2-5; D may be TRBD2 (5 bases). V dropped 0 bases and J dropped 4 bases, with 15 bases sitting between them. Germline V CDR1 and CDR2: MGHRA, YSYEKL. There are 16 residues in the CDR3. Here the CDR3 reads CASSQESGLGRETQYF. The CDR3 region has the DNA TGCGCCAGCAGCCAAGAGAGCGGCCTGGGGAGAGAGACCCAGTACTTC.

This chain links TRBV10-2 with TRBJ2-2, with D unresolved. V lost 6 bases and J lost 4, with 6 bases in between. The length of the CDR3 is 12 residues. The germline V gene encodes CDR1 WSHSY and CDR2 SAAADI. The CDR3 coding sequence is TGCGCCAGCAGGGAGATCACCGGGGAGCTGTTTTTT. It translates to CASREITGELFF.

The V gene is TRBV11-2, the J gene TRBJ1-2; a possible D gene is TRBD1 (6 bases). This CDR3 comprises 16 residues. Germline CDR1 and CDR2: SGHAT and FQNNGV. With 1 base removed from V and 0 bases from J, the gap between germline ends came to 12 bases. The CDR3 nucleotides are TGTGCCAGCAGCTTAGGGTGGGACACCACTAACTATGGCTACACCTTC. It translates to CASSLGWDTTNYGYTF.

About this clone itself: Other DNA sequences in this specimen translate into the identical CDR3. The chain uses TRBV12-3 or TRBV12-4 and TRBJ1-1, with D unresolved. Deletions cut 3 bases from V and 2 bases from J, with 4 bases between. The CDR3 runs 12 residues. The CDR3 reads CASSLRNTEAFF. CDR3 bases: TGTGCCAGCAGTTTGCGTAACACTGAAGCTTTCTTT.

V usage is TRBV27 and J usage is TRBJ2-2; possibly TRBD1 or TRBD2 for D (8 bases each). V was shortened by 6 bases and J by 6 bases, with 20 bases between the two germline ends. Germline CDR1 is MNHEY and CDR2 is SMNVEV (reference sequence). The CDR3 runs to 16 residues. CDR3 loop: CASSSTGVSGAGELFF. CDR3 DNA sequence: TGTGCCAGCAGCTCGACAGGGGTTAGCGGGGCCGGGGAGCTGTTTTTT.

Only a few counts were recorded for this clone. The gene calls are TRBV29-1 and TRBJ2-7; 8 nucleotides line up with TRBD1. J gave up 3 bases and V 4 bases, and 5 bases lay outside the gene matches. The CDR3 contains 13 residues. Germline-derived CDR1 and CDR2 are SQVTM and ANQGSEA. The CDR3 DNA reads TGCAGCGTTGGTAGAGACAGGGGCTACGAGCAGTACTTC. Its protein is CSVGRDRGYEQYF.

The chain recombines TRBV30 with TRBJ1-2, with a weak D call TRBD1 (5 bases). Trimming took off 4 bases at V and 3 bases at J, with 15 bases between the two ends. The CDR3 loop spans 14 amino acids. CDR1 GTSNPN and CDR2 SVGIG come from the germline V gene (reference sequence). CDR3 loop: CAWITRQNYYGYTF. The CDR3 DNA is TGTGCCTGGATTACGCGACAGAACTACTATGGCTACACCTTC.

The rearrangement links TRBV7-9 to TRBJ1-4; D call uncertain. The CDR3 spans 13 residues. CDR1 and CDR2 from the germline V gene are SEHNR and FQNEAQ (reference sequence). The V end lost 3 bases, the J end lost 7 bases, and 9 bases lay between the germline ends. CDR3 residues: CASSFVNSEKLFF. CDR3 in DNA: TGTGCCAGCAGCTTTGTCAATAGTGAAAAACTGTTTTTT.

This sequence joins TRBV3-1 (or the pseudogene TRBV3-2) and TRBJ1-6; no clear D gene. Per the germline V gene, CDR1 is LGHDT and CDR2 is YNNKEL (reference sequence). The CDR3 spans 15 residues. The V gene lost 0 bases and the J gene lost 7 bases, with 10 bases spanning the gap. The CDR3 DNA sequence: TGTGCCAGCAGCCAAGAGAGTACAAGGAATTCACCCCTCCACTTT. Its translation: CASSQESTRNSPLHF.

This clone was seen once. This same CDR3 is encoded by further DNA sequences in the sample. The V call is TRBV24-1, the J call TRBJ1-5, with unresolved D. The CDR3 totals 12 residues. The V and J ends lost 5 bases and 2 bases respectively, with 3 bases between them. Germline CDR1 reads KGHDR; CDR2 reads SFDVKD. This CDR3 is CATSVGNQPQHF. CDR3 sequence (DNA): TGTGCCACCAGTGTTGGCAATCAGCCCCAGCATTTT.

The J gene is TRBJ1-1, the V gene TRBV7-8; maybe TRBD1 (6 bases). Trimming took 6 bases from V and 0 from J, leaving 14 bases between them. Germline CDR1 and CDR2: SGHVS and FQNEAQ. The length of the CDR3 is 15 residues. DNA of the CDR3: TGTGCCAGCAGTCTACGGGGGCCCTTGAACACTGAAGCTTTCTTT. The encoded protein is CASSLRGPLNTEAFF.

This rearrangement joins TRBV4-2 to TRBJ2-5, with TRBD2 as a possible D gene (7 bases). The CDR3 consists of 14 residues. The germline V gene has CDR1 LGHNA and CDR2 YNFKEQ. V was pared by 4 bases and J by 4 bases, with 13 bases between. CDR3 coding DNA: TGTGCCAGCAGCCCCCGGGGGGCGGGAGAGACCCAGTACTTC. Translation: CASSPRGAGETQYF.

V is TRBV5-1 and J is TRBJ2-5; 7 nucleotides align to TRBD1. V gave up 5 bases and J gave up 3 bases; unmatched junction bases: 7. The germline CDR1 and CDR2 sequences are SGHRS and YFSETQ. The CDR3 loop spans 14 amino acids. The CDR3 sequence: CASRHIQGEETQYF. CDR3 DNA sequence: TGCGCCAGCAGGCACATCCAGGGGGAAGAGACCCAGTACTTC.

This rearrangement joins TRBV30 to TRBJ2-2; 7 bases map to TRBD2. The germline V gene has CDR1 GTSNPN and CDR2 SVGIG (reference sequence). The V gene end was trimmed by 0 bases and the J gene end by 0 bases; junction bases not matched to a gene: 7. The CDR3 covers 17 residues. CDR3 DNA: TGTGCCTGGAGTGTACCGCAGGCGGGAGCGAACACCGGGGAGCTGTTTTTT. The encoded protein is CAWSVPQAGANTGELFF.

The chain is built from TRBV2 and TRBJ1-5; D gene unclear. CDR3 length: 15 residues. CDR1 and CDR2 (germline): SNHLY, FYNNEI. Trimming pared 8 bases from V and 0 bases from J, leaving 14 bases between. The CDR3 sequence is CASSRVGYSNQPQHF. CDR3 coding DNA: TGTGCCAGCTCTCGAGTGGGTTATAGCAATCAGCCCCAGCATTTT.

The chain has TRBV28 and TRBJ1-1; D is ambiguous. Germline V gene data show CDR1 as MDHEN and CDR2 as SYDVKM. V shed 7 bases and J shed 0 bases, with 21 bases lying between them. The CDR3 covers 17 residues. Here the CDR3 reads CASTFERPGRLNTEAFF. The CDR3 nucleotides are TGTGCCAGCACCTTTGAACGGCCTGGGAGATTGAACACTGAAGCTTTCTTT.

The rearrangement links TRBV5-8 to TRBJ1-5; the D is unclear. The CDR3 contains 16 residues. Deletions cut 0 bases from V and 1 base from J, with 11 bases between. Per the germline V gene, CDR1 is SGHTS and CDR2 is YDEGEE. CDR3 in amino acids: CASSLGGIASNQPQHF. The CDR3 bases are TGTGCCAGCAGCTTGGGGGGTATAGCGAGCAATCAGCCCCAGCATTTT.

This rearrangement joins TRBV5-4 to TRBJ1-1; D gene ambiguous. The CDR3 runs to 15 residues. The germline V gene has CDR1 SGHNT and CDR2 YYREEE (reference sequence). Trimming cost V 3 bases and J 0 bases, with 12 bases left between them. CDR3 coding DNA: TGTGCCAGCAGCTACGGAGGGATCATGAACACTGAAGCTTTCTTT. Amino acid sequence: CASSYGGIMNTEAFF.

The chain uses TRBV4-3 and TRBJ1-2; D is uncertain. Trimming cost V 3 bases and J 6 bases, with 14 bases left between them. The CDR3 length is 14 residues. From germline, CDR1 is LGHNA and CDR2 YSLEER. The CDR3 protein is CASSQDSGKDGYTF. The CDR3 bases are TGCGCCAGCAGCCAGGACTCAGGAAAAGATGGCTACACCTTC.

J is TRBJ2-7 and V is TRBV11-2; 10 bases are a match to TRBD2. The trim removed 1 base at V and 9 bases at J, leaving 9 bases unmatched. The CDR3 runs 15 residues. The germline CDR1 and CDR2 sequences are SGHAT and FQNNGV. The CDR3 DNA follows: TGTGCCAGCAGCTTAGGGCTAGCGGGAGTCTCAGGGCAGTACTTC. Encoded protein: CASSLGLAGVSGQYF.

The chain carries TRBV18 and TRBJ1-1, with D possibly being TRBD1 (6 bases). The CDR3 has 14 residues. Per germline, CDR1 KGHSH and CDR2 LQKENI. The ends were cut back, 3 bases at V and 10 bases at J, with 18 bases in the middle. The chain's CDR3 is CASSPEGGPVGAFF. CDR3 DNA: TGTGCCAGCTCACCCGAGGGGGGGCCCGTCGGAGCTTTCTTT.

The J gene is TRBJ2-1, the V gene TRBV6-5; possibly TRBD2 for D (5 bases). Germline-derived CDR1 and CDR2 are MNHEY and SVGAGI. This CDR3 is 14 amino acids long. Between the trimmed V and J ends, which lost 2 bases and 5 bases, there was a span of 10 bases. For the CDR3, the DNA is TGTGCCAGCAGTTACCTGACTAAGGACAATGAGCAGTTCTTC. This codes for CASSYLTKDNEQFF.

The chain combines TRBV6-5 with TRBJ2-3; the D is unclear. The CDR3 length is 11 residues. From germline, CDR1 is MNHEY and CDR2 SVGAGI. V lost 5 bases to trimming and J lost 2 bases, with 2 bases between them. As DNA, the CDR3 is TGTGCCAGCAGTAACACAGATACGCAGTATTTT. Encoded protein: CASSNTDTQYF.

The rearrangement links TRBV3-1 (or the pseudogene TRBV3-2) to TRBJ1-3; D is unresolved. V was trimmed by 4 bases and J by 1 base, leaving 8 bases between them. Germline V gene data show CDR1 as LGHDT and CDR2 as YNNKEL (reference sequence). The CDR3 sequence is 14 residues long. CDR3 DNA sequence: TGTGCCAGCAGCCTCCGTGGGTCTGGAAACACCATATATTTT. It is translated as CASSLRGSGNTIYF.